One and the same sample provided the 14 T cell receptor beta chains below, sequenced in a study of blood T cell repertoires in COVID-19. The repertoire was sequenced with immunoSEQ multiplex PCR; TCRdb's copy has only in-frame clones and lacks some. In the table there are a few hundred thousand clones, about 87% of which are singletons. The specimen was peripheral blood. These receptors were collected from a woman between 65 and 79 years old with active or convalescent COVID-19.

The chain carries TRBV19 and TRBJ1-2; possible D gene TRBD1, 5 bases. The CDR3 spans 12 residues. Deletions cut 8 bases from V and 3 bases from J, with 10 bases between. Germline CDR1 reads LNHDA; CDR2 reads SQIVND (reference sequence). The CDR3 DNA sequence: TGTGCCAGTCTGGCGGGGGACTATGGCTACACCTTC. This translates into CASLAGDYGYTF. The whole variable domain, remainder taken from reference TRBV19 and TRBJ1-2, is DGGITQSPKYLFRKEGQNVTLSCEQNLNHDAMYWYRQDPGQGLRLIYYSQIVNDFQKGDIAEGYSVSREKKESFPLTVTSAQKNPTAFYLCASLAGDYGYTFGSGTRLTVV.

The CDR3 is CASSILRDSVRVYEQYF. The CDR3 coding sequence is TGTGCCAGCAGCATCCTCCGGGACTCCGTGCGGGTCTACGAGCAGTACTTC. The chain combines TRBV7-8 with TRBJ2-7, with TRBD2 as a possible D gene (6 bases). Germline lookup yields CDR1 SGHVS and CDR2 FQNEAQ. This CDR3 is 17 amino acids long. V dropped 5 bases and J dropped 3 bases, with 23 bases sitting between them.

The chain links TRBV5-1 to TRBJ1-4; 8 nucleotides align to TRBD1. The CDR3 is 14 amino acids. Germline assignment: CDR1 SGHRS and CDR2 YFSETQ. With V trimmed by 5 bases and J by 7 bases, 7 bases remained unmatched. The CDR3 loop is CASRMGQAGEKLFF. Written as DNA, the CDR3 is TGCGCCAGCAGGATGGGACAGGCGGGTGAAAAACTGTTTTTT.

The chain is built from TRBV27 and TRBJ2-7; tentative D call: TRBD2 (6 bases). Germline CDR1 and CDR2: MNHEY and SMNVEV (reference sequence). The CDR3 covers 23 residues. V shed 7 bases and J shed 3 bases, with 43 bases lying between them. The DNA for the CDR3 is TGTGCCAGCAATAAAGAGCAGGGAGGAATGGAACTGAAGATAGGGTACCTGGACTACGAGCAGTACTTC. Translating it yields CASNKEQGGMELKIGYLDYEQYF.

This clone was observed a single time. The V gene is TRBV15, the J gene TRBJ2-1; a weak D match, TRBD2 (6 bases). CDR1 is LNHNV, CDR2 YYDKDF, per germline (reference sequence). This CDR3 spans 14 amino acids. V dropped 5 bases and J dropped 1 base, with 9 bases sitting between them. CDR3 nucleotides: TGTGCCACCAGCTTTGGGGGGTCCTACAATGAGCAGTTCTTC. Protein product: CATSFGGSYNEQFF.

The rearrangement links TRBV5-1 to TRBJ1-2; tentative D call: TRBD1 (5 bases). The V gene lost 0 bases and the J gene lost 6 bases, with 9 bases spanning the gap. This CDR3 comprises 13 residues. The V gene's germline CDR1 is SGHRS and CDR2 YFSETQ. The CDR3 DNA sequence: TGCGCCAGCAGCTTGGATTCAGGGCATGGCTACACCTTC. Amino acids: CASSLDSGHGYTF. The variable domain in full, with the rest retrieved from reference TRBV5-1 and TRBJ1-2, is KAGVTQTPRYLIKTRGQQVTLSCSPISGHRSVSWYQQTPGQGLQFLFEYFSETQRNKGNFPGRFSGRQFSNSRSEMNVSTLELGDSALYLCASSLDSGHGYTFGSGTRLTVV.

The chain joins TRBV7-3 to TRBJ1-1; TRBD1 is a possible D gene (6 bases). The V and J ends lost 2 bases and 2 bases respectively, with 15 bases between them. CDR1 and CDR2 from the germline V gene are SGHTA and FQGTGA. This CDR3 is built from 16 residues. Here the CDR3 reads CASSLVGGQLNTEAFF. In nucleotides, the CDR3 is TGTGCCAGCAGCTTAGTTGGTGGACAGTTAAACACTGAAGCTTTCTTT.

The V and J genes are TRBV11-2 and TRBJ2-1; 9 nucleotides line up with TRBD1. J was trimmed by 4 bases and V by 0 bases; bases with no gene match: 7. Germline V lookup: CDR1 SGHAT, CDR2 FQNNGV. The CDR3 loop spans 17 amino acids. The CDR3 bases are TGTGCCAGCAGCTTAGATACACAGGGGGCCGGATACAATGAGCAGTTCTTC. Amino acids: CASSLDTQGAGYNEQFF.

The chain links TRBV7-9 to TRBJ1-3; D is perhaps TRBD1 (5 bases). The CDR3 has 17 amino acids. Trimming removed 7 bases from V and 0 bases from J, with 19 bases in between. Germline CDR1 is SEHNR and CDR2 is FQNEAQ (reference sequence). As DNA, the CDR3 is TGTGCCAGCACCCTTTTCGACAGAACCCGCTCTGGAAACACCATATATTTT. Its protein product is CASTLFDRTRSGNTIYF.

The rearrangement uses TRBV15 and TRBJ2-2; no reliable D call. Per germline, CDR1 LNHNV and CDR2 YYDKDF (reference sequence). V was cut by 1 base and J by 5 bases, with 5 bases left in between. CDR3 length: 13 residues. CDR3 protein: CATSRVRTGELFF. The CDR3 nucleotides are TGTGCCACCAGCAGAGTCAGGACCGGGGAGCTGTTTTTT.

The gene calls are TRBV5-5 and TRBJ2-7; 11 nucleotides line up with TRBD2. J lost 7 bases, V lost 5 bases, and 11 bases had no gene match. The CDR3 sequence is 15 residues long. Germline V gene sequence: CDR1 SGHKS, CDR2 YYEKEE (reference sequence). The CDR3 DNA follows: TGTGCCAGCAGACCTTTAGCGGGGGGGCCGGGGGAGCAGTACTTC. Amino acid sequence: CASRPLAGGPGEQYF.

A word on this clone: Additional DNA sequences in this sample encode the identical CDR3. The chain employs TRBV18 and TRBJ2-3, with TRBD1 matching 8 bases. V shed 4 bases, J shed 3 bases, and the junction held 0 bases outside the gene matches. Germline values: CDR1 KGHSH, CDR2 LQKENI. This CDR3 region has 13 residues. For the CDR3, the DNA is TGTGCCAGCTCACGACAGGGGACAGATACGCAGTATTTT. Protein product: CASSRQGTDTQYF. Full variable domain (remainder filled in from reference TRBV18 and TRBJ2-3): NAGVMQNPRHLVRRRGQEARLRCSPMKGHSHVYWYRQLPEEGLKFMVYLQKENIIDESGMPKERFSAEFPKEGPSILRIQQVVRGDSAAYFCASSRQGTDTQYFGPGTRLTVL.

The genes are TRBV7-8 and TRBJ1-3; TRBD1 agrees at 9 bases. Germline lookup yields CDR1 SGHVS and CDR2 FQNEAQ. With V trimmed by 4 bases and J by 3 bases, 13 bases remained unmatched. This CDR3 spans 18 amino acids. The CDR3 spells CASSSSIPQGANGNTIYF. In DNA form, the CDR3 reads TGTGCCAGCAGCTCTAGCATCCCACAGGGGGCAAATGGAAACACCATATATTTT.

This chain links TRBV7-2 with TRBJ1-6; 9 bases line up with TRBD1. With V trimmed by 4 bases and J by 7 bases, 11 bases remained unmatched. CDR1 is SGHTA and CDR2 is FQGNSA in the germline V gene. The CDR3 has 17 amino acids. In nucleotides, the CDR3 is TGTGCCAGCAGCTCGGTGACCGGGACAGGGACCAATTCACCCCTCCACTTT. The encoded protein is CASSSVTGTGTNSPLHF.